This T cell receptor beta chain originates from a study of chemoradiotherapy in HPV16-positive cancers. Libraries were prepared by immunoSEQ multiplex PCR; TCRdb keeps only in-frame clonotypes and omits some of them. Of some 10,000 clones listed, just over 90% are singletons. The CDR3 sequence is 15 residues long. The V and J ends lost 4 bases and 9 bases respectively, with 19 bases between them. Looked up from germline, CDR1 is WNHNN and CDR2 is SYGVQD (reference sequence). The sequence came from a human donor with HPV-associated anogenital cancer. The chain is built from TRBV10-1 and TRBJ2-1, with D uncertain. The source material was blood, sampled from a patient who underwent chemoradiotherapy. The CDR3 region has the DNA TGCGCCAGCAGTGCGAGAGGAATACCGGGTGGTGAGCAGTTCTTC. It yields the protein CASSARGIPGGEQFF.